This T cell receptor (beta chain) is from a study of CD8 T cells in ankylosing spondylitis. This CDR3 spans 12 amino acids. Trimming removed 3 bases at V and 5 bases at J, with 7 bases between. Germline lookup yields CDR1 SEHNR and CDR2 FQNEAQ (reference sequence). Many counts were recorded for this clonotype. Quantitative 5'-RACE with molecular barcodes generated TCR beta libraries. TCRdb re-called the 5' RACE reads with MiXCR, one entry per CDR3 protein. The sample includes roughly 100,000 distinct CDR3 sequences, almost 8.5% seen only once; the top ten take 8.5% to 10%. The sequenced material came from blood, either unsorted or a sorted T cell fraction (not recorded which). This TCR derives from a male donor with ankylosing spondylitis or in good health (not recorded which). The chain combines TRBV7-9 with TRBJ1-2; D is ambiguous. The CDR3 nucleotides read TGTGCCAGCAGCTTCGAAGGATATGGCTACACCTTC. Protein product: CASSFEGYGYTF.